This TCR beta chain was captured by sequencing in a study of shared clonotypes between healthy human individuals (dated by TCRdb to between 2020 and 2021). Notes on the research overall: Three men and a couple of women, aged 18 to 49 years, made up the cohort. For each donor, CD4 naive and CD4 memory were each given three plates, CD8 naive was given two plates, and CD8 memory was given one plate. To estimate repertoire size and how much clonotype sharing occurs between individuals, the study deeply sequenced the blood TCR repertoires of roughly 5 healthy adults. Libraries were prepared and TCR repertoires were sequenced by different laboratories using diverse techniques, in order to increase sequencing depth and limit assay-specific biases. Between about 0.94 and 10 billion PBMCs per donor were obtained by leukapheresis. Broad study findings and their caveats: Naive subsets generally had larger estimated clonotype richness than memory subsets. Sampling was restricted to blood, and TCR repertoires in tissue are likely to differ from TCR repertoires in blood. Based on pairwise subsampling, the degree of clonotype sharing among donors was expected to be affected by sequencing depth. The small number of donors limited the genetic and exposure-history diversity represented. Incomplete sequencing was indicated by rarefaction of sorted-subset datasets, despite the large sequencing depth. When several donors were compared, the shared fraction of clonotypes was about 5% for naive CD4, about 4% for naive CD8, about 2.5% for memory CD4, and roughly 0.43% for memory CD8. Higher generation probabilities were observed for clonotypes shared by all four sorted-subset donors than for non-shared clonotypes.

The donors were healthy, HIV-negative adults with no recently reported acute infections or vaccinations. Every donor was a Caucasian adult living in Nashville, Tennessee, USA. CD4+ T cells were enriched by magnetic negative selection; naive cells were then positively selected on CD45RA, and the negative fraction formed the memory subset. Blood was obtained by leukapheresis, after which PBMCs were separated by Ficoll-Histopaque density gradient centrifugation and cryopreserved in liquid nitrogen vapor phase. Purity and quantity of every magnetically sorted T cell population were checked by analytical flow cytometry. From each sorted fraction, genomic DNA was isolated and quantified by UV absorbance on a Nanodrop 2000c. Including cysteine and phenylalanine, the CDR3 has 14 amino acids. Of all the DNA, just the CDR3 is kept, 42 bases in frame from base 1. Between the V and J ends, shortened by 6 bases and 7 bases respectively, the junction contains 21 bases. As encoded in the germline V gene, CDR1 is SQVTM while CDR2 is ANQGSEA.

On this clone: It lacks a known antigen. Base qualities are missing; no much larger clone stands one base away.

Using the deep immunoSEQ assay, multiplex PCR amplified TCR CDR3 regions from genomic DNA. Genomic DNA extracted from each cell subset was distributed evenly over all wells of several immunoSEQ 96-well plates, and each plate served as one replicate. For sorted subsets, roughly 200 ng of genomic DNA, equivalent to tens of thousands of T cell genomes, went into each replicate PCR. Purified libraries were quantified with a Qubit 3.0 fluorometer, sized on a Bioanalyzer 2100, and re-quantified with the KAPA Library Quantification kit. Every immunoSEQ 96-well plate was sequenced on a dedicated single-read 150-cycle Illumina NextSeq 550 flow cell. The study's processing was this. Because only junctional sequences without quality scores were contained in the immunoSEQ output, filtering matching that applied to full-length reads could not be performed. Sequences were annotated with PyIR, a Python wrapper for IgBLAST v1.9, using IMGT germline references to assign V/J genes and CDR3. Reads with weak V/J assignments (E-value above 1e-6), missing CDR3, stop codons, out-of-frame junctions, or ambiguous translated residues were removed. V3J clonotypes were defined as sequences sharing the same inferred V gene, J gene, and CDR3 amino acid sequence. The percentage overlap between two repertoires was calculated by dividing the number of shared unique clonotypes by the size of the smaller repertoire. Three approaches were used to assess repertoire richness: RTK rarefaction, the Chao1 estimator, and Recon v2.1 estimates of unobserved clonotypes. For all TCRbeta clonotypes obtained by the gDNA method from four donors, generation probabilities were computed with OLGA. Sourced from immuneACCESS, this table was stored by TCRdb with only in-frame sequences that have V and J called. A share of the clones is absent; for the studies checked, an unresolved V gene accounts for under half, and the remainder has no known explanation. The V and J calls and clone size are taken from that table; D and trimming were inferred from the DNA. In this sample the table shows 2 million to 2.5 million clones, 95% of which occur a single time. The ten most abundant clones make up approximately 0.13% of the sample.

Sequencing used naive CD4+ T cells sorted from blood. The intended sense of this specimen's cell subset or site label: CD45RA+ positively selected. The origin of this receptor is a man aged 18-30 years in good health. Here the chain combines TRBV29-1 and TRBJ1-1; TRBD1 is a weak D gene call, 5 bases matching. The DNA reads as follows: TGCAGCGTGAGTAGGGAGCGGAGGGGAGGTGAAGCTTTCTTT. Translation gives CSVSRERRGGEAFF.